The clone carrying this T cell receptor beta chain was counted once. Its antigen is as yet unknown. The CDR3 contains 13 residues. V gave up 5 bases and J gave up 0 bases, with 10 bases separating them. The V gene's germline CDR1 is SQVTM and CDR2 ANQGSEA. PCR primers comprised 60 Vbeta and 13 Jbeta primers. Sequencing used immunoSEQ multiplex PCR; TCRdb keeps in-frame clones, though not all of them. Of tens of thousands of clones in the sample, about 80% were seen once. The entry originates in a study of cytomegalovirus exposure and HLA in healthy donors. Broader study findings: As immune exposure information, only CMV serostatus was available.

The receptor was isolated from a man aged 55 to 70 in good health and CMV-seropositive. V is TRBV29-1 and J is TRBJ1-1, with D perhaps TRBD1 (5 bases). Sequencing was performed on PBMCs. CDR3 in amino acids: CSVFSGMNTEAFF. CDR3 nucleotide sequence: TGCAGCGTTTTCTCAGGGATGAACACTGAAGCTTTCTTT. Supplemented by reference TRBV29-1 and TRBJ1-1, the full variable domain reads SAVISQKPSRDICQRGTSLTIQCQVDSQVTMMFWYRQQPGQSLTLIATANQGSEATYESGFVIDKFPISRPNLTFSTLTVSNMSPEDSSIYLCSVFSGMNTEAFFGQGTRLTVV.